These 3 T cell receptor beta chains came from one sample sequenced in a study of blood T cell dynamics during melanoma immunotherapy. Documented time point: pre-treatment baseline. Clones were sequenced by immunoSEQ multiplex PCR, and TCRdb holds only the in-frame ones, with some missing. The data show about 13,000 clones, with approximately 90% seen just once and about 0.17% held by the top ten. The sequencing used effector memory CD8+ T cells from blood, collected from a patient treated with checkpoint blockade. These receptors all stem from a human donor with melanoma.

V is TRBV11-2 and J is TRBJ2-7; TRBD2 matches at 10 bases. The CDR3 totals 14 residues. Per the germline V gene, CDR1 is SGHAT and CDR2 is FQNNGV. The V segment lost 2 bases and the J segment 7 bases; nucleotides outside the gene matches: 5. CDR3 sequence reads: CASSLLAGEGEQYF. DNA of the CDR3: TGTGCCAGCAGCTTACTAGCGGGAGAAGGGGAGCAGTACTTC. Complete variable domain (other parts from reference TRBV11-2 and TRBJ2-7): EAGVAQSPRYKIIEKRQSVAFWCNPISGHATLYWYQQILGQGPKLLIQFQNNGVVDDSQLPKDRFSAERLKGVDSTLKIQPAKLEDSAVYLCASSLLAGEGEQYFGPGTRLTVT.

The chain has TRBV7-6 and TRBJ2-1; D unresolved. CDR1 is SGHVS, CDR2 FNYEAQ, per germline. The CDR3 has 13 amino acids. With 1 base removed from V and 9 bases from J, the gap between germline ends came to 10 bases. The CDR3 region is CASSLGTKGEQFF. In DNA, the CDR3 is TGTGCCAGCAGCTTAGGTACAAAGGGTGAGCAGTTCTTC.

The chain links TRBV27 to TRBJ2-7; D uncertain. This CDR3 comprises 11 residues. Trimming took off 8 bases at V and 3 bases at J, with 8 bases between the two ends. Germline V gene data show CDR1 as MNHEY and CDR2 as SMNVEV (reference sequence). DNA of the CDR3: TGTGCCAGCTGGGAAGGCTACGAGCAGTACTTC. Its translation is CASWEGYEQYF.